This entry features one T cell receptor (beta chain) sequence. Study processing details: Nucleated cell counts were estimated from reference gene primer amplification. Clones were sequenced by immunoSEQ multiplex PCR, and TCRdb holds only the in-frame ones, with some missing. V, J and clone size were drawn from that table, and D and trimming were deduced from the DNA. The sample carries around 88,000 clones, 81% recorded once. The data originate from a study of blood T cell repertoires in COVID-19. Study context: Samples came from the United States, Italy and Spain, spanning acute and convalescent COVID-19. PBMCs, B-cell-depleted T cells, or T cells were the source of the cDNA or gDNA that made up the material.

CDR1 SGHVS and CDR2 FQNEAQ come from the germline V gene. Unmatched junction bases numbered 5, after V lost 3 bases and J lost 6 bases. This CDR3 has 14 residues. This clonotype was obtained from a woman over 75 with acute or convalescent COVID-19. Specimen: peripheral blood. The rearrangement links TRBV7-8 to TRBJ1-5; the match to TRBD1 covers 7 bases. The CDR3 protein is CASSFDRVSQPQHF. In nucleotides, the CDR3 is TGTGCCAGCAGCTTCGACAGGGTGAGTCAGCCCCAGCATTTT.